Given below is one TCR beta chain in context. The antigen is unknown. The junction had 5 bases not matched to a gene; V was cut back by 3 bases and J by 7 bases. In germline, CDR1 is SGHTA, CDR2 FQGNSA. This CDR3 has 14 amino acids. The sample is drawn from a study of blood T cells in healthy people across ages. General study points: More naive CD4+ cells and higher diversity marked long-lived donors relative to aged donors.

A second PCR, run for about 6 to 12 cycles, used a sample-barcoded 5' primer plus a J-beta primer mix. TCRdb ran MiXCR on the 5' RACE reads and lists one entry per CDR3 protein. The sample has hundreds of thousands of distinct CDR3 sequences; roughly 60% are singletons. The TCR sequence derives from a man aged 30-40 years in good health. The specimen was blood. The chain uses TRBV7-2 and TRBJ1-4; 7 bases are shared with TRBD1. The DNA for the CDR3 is TGTGCCAGCAGCTTGAACTGGGACAGTGAAAAACTGTTTTTT. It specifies CASSLNWDSEKLFF.